These 19 T cell receptor beta chains originate from one sample sequenced in a study of shared clonotypes between healthy human individuals. Profiling relied on immunoSEQ multiplex PCR, and the TCRdb table lists in-frame clones only, not all of them. The sample lists more than 400,000 clones; 81% were seen once. The sample consisted of PBMCs. Receptor source: a woman in her 40s in good health. Some clones in this sample may be carry-over from other donors' samples.

The V gene is TRBV19, the J gene TRBJ2-5, with 8 bases lining up with TRBD2. V shed 3 bases, J shed 2 bases, and the junction held 8 bases outside the gene matches. CDR3 length: 16 residues. CDR1 LNHDA and CDR2 SQIVND come from the germline V gene (reference sequence). The CDR3 sequence is CASSISSGRRQETQYF. The CDR3 DNA sequence: TGTGCCAGTAGTATCTCAAGCGGGAGAAGGCAAGAGACCCAGTACTTC.

The rearrangement uses TRBV10-1 and TRBJ2-1; 8 nucleotides agree with TRBD1. This CDR3 spans 14 amino acids. The ends lost 6 bases at V and 7 bases at J; junction bases unmatched: 8. Germline V gene lookup returns CDR1 WNHNN and CDR2 SYGVQD (reference sequence). Here the CDR3 reads CASSSDRVSNEQFF. The CDR3 DNA reads TGCGCCAGCAGCTCGGACAGGGTTTCGAATGAGCAGTTCTTC.

The chain employs TRBV2 and TRBJ2-5; 14 bases agree with TRBD2. This CDR3 contains 14 residues. V was clipped by 8 bases and J by 2 bases; unmatched bases: 1. CDR1 is SNHLY, CDR2 FYNNEI, per germline. The CDR3 sequence: CASGTSGRQETQYF. DNA of the CDR3: TGTGCCAGCGGGACTAGCGGGAGACAAGAGACCCAGTACTTC.

CDR3: CASARDLNTGELFF. Here the CDR3 DNA reads TGTGCCAGCGCCCGGGACCTGAACACCGGGGAGCTGTTTTTT. This sequence joins TRBV7-7 and TRBJ2-2; either TRBD1 or TRBD2 may supply D (5 bases each). The CDR3 contains 14 residues. Germline values: CDR1 SSHAT, CDR2 FNYEAQ (reference sequence). Trimming took off 8 bases at V and 1 base at J, with 11 bases between the two ends.

CDR3 sequence reads: CASSLNAGTGGSFSGELFF. The CDR3 DNA is TGTGCCAGCAGTTTAAACGCCGGGACAGGGGGCTCCTTTTCCGGGGAGCTGTTTTTT. The J gene is TRBJ2-2, the V gene TRBV28, with 12 bases identical to TRBD1. The CDR3 spans 19 residues. CDR1 and CDR2 from the germline V gene are MDHEN and SYDVKM. With 2 bases clipped from V and 6 bases from J, the junction kept 13 bases outside the gene matches.

The V and J genes are TRBV28 and TRBJ2-5; TRBD2 agrees at 7 bases. Trimming cost V 3 bases and J 5 bases; bases outside gene matches: 6. In germline, CDR1 is MDHEN, CDR2 SYDVKM. CDR3 length: 14 residues. CDR3 sequence reads: CASSFTSDGETQYF. In DNA form, the CDR3 reads TGTGCCAGCAGTTTTACTAGCGACGGGGAGACCCAGTACTTC.

The count of this clone is one. The V and J genes are TRBV6-5 and TRBJ2-1; 9 positions match TRBD2. The CDR3 length is 16 residues. V trimming: 2 bases; J trimming: 8 bases; junction bases outside the gene matches: 10. Germline values: CDR1 MNHEY, CDR2 SVGAGI. The CDR3 nucleotides are TGTGCCAGCAGTTACCGGGATAGCGGGAGTCGCGATGAGCAGTTCTTC. Translating it yields CASSYRDSGSRDEQFF.

In regard to this clone: This likely reflects a read error, since a far larger clone is one base away. This chain joins TRBV6-6 and TRBJ1-4; 9 positions agree with TRBD1. The CDR3 loop spans 14 amino acids. Germline CDR1 is MNHNY and CDR2 is SVGAGI (reference sequence). CDR3 sequence: CASSYGTGLEKLCF. As DNA, the CDR3 is TGTGCCAGCAGTTACGGGACAGGGCTTGAAAAACTGTGTTTT.

The chain employs TRBV2 and TRBJ2-7; D uncertain. The V and J ends lost 5 bases and 3 bases respectively, with 2 bases between them. The CDR3 has 10 residues. Germline V gene lookup returns CDR1 SNHLY and CDR2 FYNNEI. CDR3 DNA: TGTGCCAGCAGTAACTACGAGCAGTACTTC. Protein product: CASSNYEQYF.

The V gene is TRBV29-1, the J gene TRBJ2-2; 12 bases are a match to TRBD2. The germline CDR1 and CDR2 sequences are SQVTM and ANQGSEA. The CDR3 covers 15 residues. J lost 7 bases, V lost 2 bases, and 5 bases had no gene match. The CDR3 sequence is CSVESSGRAYGELFF. As DNA, the CDR3 is TGCAGCGTTGAATCTAGCGGGAGGGCCTACGGGGAGCTGTTTTTT.

In its sample, this clone was seen once. V usage is TRBV6-1 and J usage is TRBJ1-1, with TRBD1 identical over 9 bases. CDR1 and CDR2 (germline): MNHNS, SASEGT. V trimming: 8 bases; J trimming: 4 bases; junction bases outside the gene matches: 5. The CDR3 totals 13 residues. Here the CDR3 DNA reads TGTGCCAGCGGGACAGGGATTACCACTGAAGCTTTCTTT. It is translated as CASGTGITTEAFF.

The chain employs TRBV29-1 and TRBJ2-7, with a tentative D call TRBD1 (6 bases). Germline CDR1 and CDR2: SQVTM and ANQGSEA. The V end was cut by 6 bases, the J end by 3 bases, with 18 bases between. This CDR3 region has 14 residues. CDR3 coding DNA: TGCAGCGTACCCCAGGGGTTATGGTACTACGAGCAGTACTTC. Residues: CSVPQGLWYYEQYF.

V gene TRBV7-2 combines with J gene TRBJ2-7, with 12 bases that match TRBD2. The trim removed 2 bases at V and 3 bases at J, leaving 2 bases unmatched. Germline loops: CDR1 SGHTA, CDR2 FQGNSA. CDR3 length equals 15 residues. The CDR3 coding sequence is TGTGCCAGCAGCTTACAGGGACTAGCGGGCTACGAGCAGTACTTC. It translates to CASSLQGLAGYEQYF.

The CDR3 DNA is TGTGCCAGCAGTTATAGGGGGGGGGACTCCTACGAGCAGTACTTC. Residues: CASSYRGGDSYEQYF. The chain links TRBV6-5 to TRBJ2-7; D perhaps matches TRBD2 (7 bases). This CDR3 is 15 amino acids long. Germline CDR1 and CDR2: MNHEY and SVGAGI. Trimming took off 3 bases at V and 0 bases at J, with 12 bases between the two ends.

Note on this clone: The CDR3 carries no conserved terminal phenylalanine or tryptophan, so it likely arises from a read error. The rearrangement joins TRBV4-1 to TRBJ2-7; D not resolved. Germline CDR1 reads MGHRA; CDR2 reads YSYEKL. CDR3 length: 13 residues. The CDR3 spells CSSSQVGGYEQYS. The CDR3 DNA is TGCTCCAGCAGCCAAGTAGGTGGCTACGAGCAGTACTCC.

The chain combines TRBV7-9 with TRBJ2-7; no clear D gene. Trimming removed 5 bases at V and 6 bases at J, with 14 bases between. The CDR3 runs to 13 residues. Germline CDR1 and CDR2: SEHNR and FQNEAQ (reference sequence). The CDR3 DNA sequence: TGTGCCAGCAGCCCCACTGGCCCCACCGAGCAGTACTTC. Translating gives CASSPTGPTEQYF. The variable domain in full, completed from reference TRBV7-9 and TRBJ2-7, reads DTGVSQNPRHKITKRGQNVTFRCDPISEHNRLYWYRQTLGQGPEFLTYFQNEAQLEKSRLLSDRFSAERPKGSFSTLEIQRTEQGDSAMYLCASSPTGPTEQYFGPGTRLTVT.

This chain uses TRBV27 with TRBJ1-1, with D unclear. The CDR3 is 13 amino acids. Germline values: CDR1 MNHEY, CDR2 SMNVEV (reference sequence). The germline V and J ends were trimmed by 1 base and 11 bases, with 14 bases remaining between them. The CDR3 sequence is CASSLWGSGEAFF. Written as DNA, the CDR3 is TGTGCCAGCAGTTTATGGGGATCTGGGGAGGCTTTCTTT.

The chain has TRBV2 and TRBJ1-4; D is unclear. Germline CDR1 SNHLY, CDR2 FYNNEI. This CDR3 spans 12 amino acids. Trimming took off 8 bases at V and 8 bases at J, with 12 bases between the two ends. This CDR3 is CASGRHGEKLFF. The CDR3 nucleotides are TGTGCCAGCGGAAGACACGGGGAAAAACTGTTTTTT.

CDR3 sequence (DNA): TGCGCCAGCAGCCAAGAGGGTTACGGACTCTCAGATACGCAGTATTTT. Translation gives CASSQEGYGLSDTQYF. The rearrangement links TRBV4-3 to TRBJ2-3; tentatively, D is TRBD2 (5 bases). Germline lookup yields CDR1 LGHNA and CDR2 YSLEER. This CDR3 has 16 amino acids. Deletions cut 0 bases from V and 4 bases from J, with 14 bases between.